This entry lists 10 T cell receptor beta chains sequenced from one sample in a study of control samples from healthy donors and cancer patients. This table comes from immunoSEQ multiplex PCR, and its TCRdb copy is limited to in-frame clones, with some not included. Here the sample spans fewer than 95,000 clones, 75% to 95% being singletons. The sample comprised blood. Receptor source: a man between 25 and 39 years old in good health.

The V and J genes are TRBV7-2 and TRBJ2-5, with no clear D. Germline V lookup: CDR1 SGHTA, CDR2 FQGNSA. Trimming removed 1 base at V and 0 bases at J, with 12 bases between. This CDR3 contains 16 residues. This CDR3 reads CASSLGYFEYQETQYF. The CDR3 nucleotides read TGTGCCAGCAGCTTAGGGTACTTTGAGTACCAAGAGACCCAGTACTTC. Full variable domain (remainder filled in from reference TRBV7-2 and TRBJ2-5): GAGVSQSPSNKVTEKGKDVELRCDPISGHTALYWYRQSLGQGLEFLIYFQGNSAPDKSGLPSDRFSAERTGGSVSTLTIQRTQQEDSAVYLCASSLGYFEYQETQYFGPGTRLLVL.

In this sample, this clone turned up once. The sample carries other DNA sequences with the same CDR3. The chain links TRBV7-8 to TRBJ2-5, with D possibly being TRBD1 or TRBD2 (6 bases each). The CDR3 covers 13 residues. The germline V gene encodes CDR1 SGHVS and CDR2 FQNEAQ. V lost 5 bases, J lost 1 base, and 8 bases lay in between. CDR3 loop: CASSRGPQETQYF. As DNA, the CDR3 is TGTGCCAGCAGCCGGGGGCCCCAAGAGACCCAGTACTTC.

This rearrangement joins TRBV3-1 (or the pseudogene TRBV3-2) to TRBJ2-5, with D possibly being TRBD1 (6 bases). This CDR3 has 14 amino acids. The germline CDR1 and CDR2 sequences are LGHDT and YNNKEL (reference sequence). Between the trimmed V and J ends, which lost 4 bases and 5 bases, there was a span of 14 bases. CDR3 sequence reads: CASSRQGPQETQYF. The CDR3 DNA reads TGTGCCAGCAGCCGTCAGGGGCCGCAGGAGACCCAGTACTTC.

This chain uses TRBV19 with TRBJ2-1; 14 bases are a match to TRBD2. V lost 5 bases to trimming and J lost 7 bases; unmatched junction nucleotides: 7. The V gene's germline CDR1 is LNHDA and CDR2 SQIVND (reference sequence). The CDR3 consists of 16 residues. CDR3 DNA: TGTGCCAGTAGTCCGACTAGCGGGAGGGCCGTGAATGAGCAGTTCTTC. Its translation is CASSPTSGRAVNEQFF. Combining the CDR3 with reference TRBV19 and TRBJ2-1 gives the whole variable domain DGGITQSPKYLFRKEGQNVTLSCEQNLNHDAMYWYRQDPGQGLRLIYYSQIVNDFQKGDIAEGYSVSREKKESFPLTVTSAQKNPTAFYLCASSPTSGRAVNEQFFGPGTRLTVL.

V usage is TRBV7-2 and J usage is TRBJ2-6; no definite D call. CDR1 SGHTA and CDR2 FQGNSA come from the germline V gene. V lost 5 bases to trimming and J lost 2 bases, with 4 bases between them. The CDR3 is 13 residues long. The CDR3: CASSPAGANVLTF. The CDR3 bases are TGTGCCAGCAGCCCGGCTGGGGCCAACGTCCTGACTTTC.

The V and J genes are TRBV19 and TRBJ1-1; D may be TRBD1 (5 bases). Germline CDR1 is LNHDA and CDR2 is SQIVND (reference sequence). The CDR3 spans 17 residues. The V end was cut by 3 bases, the J end by 2 bases, with 19 bases between. CDR3 DNA sequence: TGTGCCAGTAGTATCGTAACGTCGAGCAGGGTTAACACTGAAGCTTTCTTT. It specifies CASSIVTSSRVNTEAFF.

This chain joins TRBV30 and TRBJ1-5; no definite D call. V was pared by 0 bases and J by 7 bases, with 13 bases between. Germline assignment: CDR1 GTSNPN and CDR2 SVGIG (reference sequence). The CDR3 contains 14 residues. CDR3 protein: CAWSVSTSRQPQHF. Written as DNA, the CDR3 is TGTGCCTGGAGTGTAAGTACCTCACGCCAGCCCCAGCATTTT. Full variable domain (remainder filled in from reference TRBV30 and TRBJ1-5): SQTIHQWPATLVQPVGSPLSLECTVEGTSNPNLYWYRQAAGRGLQLLFYSVGIGQISSEVPQNLSASRPQDRQFILSSKKLLLSDSGFYLCAWSVSTSRQPQHFGDGTRLSIL.

The chain joins TRBV9 to TRBJ2-5; 7 bases are shared with TRBD2. Germline V gives CDR1 SGDLS, CDR2 YYNGEE. The junction had 0 bases not matched to a gene; V was cut back by 0 bases and J by 1 base. This CDR3 is built from 14 residues. The CDR3 DNA reads as TGTGCCAGCAGCGTAGCGGGGGGCCAAGAGACCCAGTACTTC. This encodes CASSVAGGQETQYF. The entire variable domain, with the rest obtained from reference TRBV9 and TRBJ2-5, is as follows: DSGVTQTPKHLITATGQRVTLRCSPRSGDLSVYWYQQSLDQGLQFLIQYYNGEERAKGNILERFSAQQFPDLHSELNLSSLELGDSALYFCASSVAGGQETQYFGPGTRLLVL.

This rearrangement joins TRBV30 to TRBJ2-1, with 14 positions matching TRBD2. V dropped 4 bases and J dropped 10; count of bases not matched to a gene: 9. CDR1 and CDR2 from the germline V gene are GTSNPN and SVGIG (reference sequence). The CDR3 length is 15 residues. Here the CDR3 reads CAWTPGLAGVGEQFF. The CDR3 DNA reads as TGTGCCTGGACCCCGGGACTAGCGGGAGTGGGCGAGCAGTTCTTC.

The chain is built from TRBV7-9 and TRBJ2-3; D is unclear. Per germline, CDR1 SEHNR and CDR2 FQNEAQ (reference sequence). Trimming took 1 base from V and 4 from J, leaving 12 bases between them. The CDR3 runs 15 residues. CDR3 loop: CASSLVRGDPDTQYF. Here the CDR3 DNA reads TGTGCCAGCAGCTTAGTCCGCGGTGACCCAGATACGCAGTATTTT.